This T cell receptor beta chain was captured by sequencing in a study of T cells in Graves' hyperthyroidism and ophthalmopathy. The study's findings and limits: Most thyroid clonotypes expanded above 0.001 were also detected in blood.

The CDR3 contains 14 residues. Germline CDR1 and CDR2: SQVTM and ANQGSEA. The V end was cut by 8 bases, the J end by 5 bases, with 19 bases between. A note on this clonotype: Its antigen is still unknown.

Template material for amplifying TCR beta CDR3 regions consisted of RNA transcripts. The HTBI set primed first-round TCR CDR3 RT-PCR. TCRdb re-analysed the multiplex PCR reads in MiXCR, keeping a single row per CDR3 protein. The data contain about 290,000 distinct CDR3 sequences, roughly 14% of them singletons. The clonotype comes from a woman in her twenties or thirties with Graves' hyperthyroidism that later progressed to Graves' ophthalmopathy. The sequencing sample was made of blood. The V call is TRBV29-1, the J call TRBJ2-1; a possible D gene is TRBD2 (5 bases). CDR3 coding DNA: TGCAGCCTTCTGGACTGGCCTCTGAACAATGAGCAGTTCTTC. Translating gives CSLLDWPLNNEQFF.